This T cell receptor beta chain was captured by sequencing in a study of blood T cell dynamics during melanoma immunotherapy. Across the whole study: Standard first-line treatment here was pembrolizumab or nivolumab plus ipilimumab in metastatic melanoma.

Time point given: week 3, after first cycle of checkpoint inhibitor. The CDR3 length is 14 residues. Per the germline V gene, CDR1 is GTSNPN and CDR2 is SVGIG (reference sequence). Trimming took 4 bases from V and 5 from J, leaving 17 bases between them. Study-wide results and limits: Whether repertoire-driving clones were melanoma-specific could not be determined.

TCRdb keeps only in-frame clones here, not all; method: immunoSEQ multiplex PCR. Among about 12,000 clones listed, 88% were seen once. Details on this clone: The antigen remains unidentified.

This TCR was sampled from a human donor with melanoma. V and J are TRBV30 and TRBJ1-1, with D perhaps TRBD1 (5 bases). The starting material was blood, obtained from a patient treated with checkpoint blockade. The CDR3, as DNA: TGTGCCTGGAAAGACAGCCCCGTAGGTACTGAAGCTTTCTTT. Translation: CAWKDSPVGTEAFF.